These 22 T cell receptor beta chains share one sample of origin, sequenced in a study of PD-L1 blockade in urothelial cancer. Time point defined: pretreatment peripheral blood. Method: immunoSEQ multiplex PCR; TCRdb's copy keeps in-frame clones and lacks some. The table shows 40,000 or so clones, with roughly four fifths occurring only once. Material: PBMCs, obtained around atezolizumab (anti-PD-L1) treatment. All receptors come from a man aged 55 to 70 with urothelial cancer.

The chain joins TRBV11-2 to TRBJ2-3; D remains unclear. Germline-derived CDR1 and CDR2 are SGHAT and FQNNGV. V shed 2 bases and J shed 3 bases, with 15 bases lying between them. The CDR3 consists of 16 residues. CDR3 coding DNA: TGTGCCAGCAGCTTATTTCCAGGCAGTGAAACAGATACGCAGTATTTT. This sequence encodes CASSLFPGSETDTQYF.

This rearrangement joins TRBV5-1 to TRBJ1-6; D might be TRBD1 (5 bases). Trimming stripped 1 base from V and 9 bases from J, with 11 bases between. The CDR3 covers 14 residues. Germline CDR1 reads SGHRS; CDR2 reads YFSETQ. CDR3 coding DNA: TGCGCCAGCAGCTTGAGAGGGGAGGGTTCACCCCTCCACTTT. The encoded protein is CASSLRGEGSPLHF.

This clone is a singleton in its sample. The rearrangement links TRBV5-1 to TRBJ2-7; D uncertain. The CDR3 covers 16 residues. The V and J ends lost 0 bases and 0 bases respectively, with 13 bases between them. Germline V gene sequence: CDR1 SGHRS, CDR2 YFSETQ. The CDR3 coding sequence is TGCGCCAGCAGCTTGGGACCGACGGGTAGCTCCTACGAGCAGTACTTC. It translates to CASSLGPTGSSYEQYF.

The CDR3: CASSADIEETQYF. The CDR3 DNA sequence: TGCGCCAGCAGCGCCGACATTGAAGAGACCCAGTACTTC. This chain connects TRBV5-1 to TRBJ2-5, with D hard to call. Trimming left V 4 bases short and J 3 bases short, with 10 bases between. The CDR3 covers 13 residues. The germline CDR1 and CDR2 sequences are SGHRS and YFSETQ.

The chain couples TRBV28 to TRBJ1-3, with 10 bases that match TRBD1. The length of the CDR3 is 18 residues. Germline trimming cut 6 bases from V and 2 bases from J; bases unmatched to any gene: 13. Per the germline V gene, CDR1 is MDHEN and CDR2 is SYDVKM. CDR3 residues: CASSSSPGTGVAGNTIYF. CDR3 in DNA: TGTGCCAGCAGCTCTAGTCCCGGGACAGGGGTGGCTGGAAACACCATATATTTT.

The chain couples TRBV15 to TRBJ1-5, with 9 bases fitting TRBD1. CDR3 length: 15 residues. CDR1 is LNHNV and CDR2 is YYDKDF in the germline V gene (reference sequence). V lost 3 bases, J lost 5 bases, and 5 bases stayed unmatched. CDR3 sequence reads: CATSSTRTGDQPQHF. CDR3 coding DNA: TGTGCCACCAGCAGTACCAGGACAGGGGATCAGCCCCAGCATTTT.

This chain uses TRBV6-1 with TRBJ2-1, with TRBD2 as a possible D gene (6 bases). Per germline, CDR1 MNHNS and CDR2 SASEGT. Trimming removed 0 bases from V and 12 bases from J, with 18 bases in between. This CDR3 spans 15 amino acids. The DNA of the CDR3 is TGTGCCAGCAGTGAAGCGGGTGGACTAAGTTCAAGGCAGTTCTTC. This encodes CASSEAGGLSSRQFF.

The CDR3 nucleotides are TGTGCCAGCAGCCCCGACAGGGGTAGCAATCAGCCCCAGCATTTT. It is translated as CASSPDRGSNQPQHF. This chain connects TRBV7-6 to TRBJ1-5; 8 bases fit TRBD1. The CDR3 is made up of 15 amino acids. The V gene end was trimmed by 5 bases and the J gene end by 0 bases; junction bases not matched to a gene: 3. Germline V gives CDR1 SGHVS, CDR2 FNYEAQ. The whole variable domain, remainder taken from reference TRBV7-6 and TRBJ1-5, is GAGVSQSPRYKVTKRGQDVALRCDPISGHVSLYWYRQALGQGPEFLTYFNYEAQQDKSGLPNDRFSAERPEGSISTLTIQRTEQRDSAMYRCASSPDRGSNQPQHFGDGTRLSIL.

This chain uses TRBV15 with TRBJ2-5; 8 bases agree with TRBD1. This CDR3 is built from 15 residues. Germline CDR1 and CDR2: LNHNV and YYDKDF (reference sequence). Trimming at V came to 0 bases and at J to 5 bases, leaving 5 bases not matched to a gene. The CDR3 DNA reads as TGTGCCACCAGCAGAGAGCCAGGGGGCTCGGAGACCCAGTACTTC. Translation gives CATSREPGGSETQYF.

This clone is a singleton in its sample. The gene calls are TRBV14 and TRBJ2-5, with D possibly being TRBD1 (5 bases). V lost 4 bases and J 3 bases, leaving 15 bases between the germline ends. The germline V gene encodes CDR1 SGHDN and CDR2 FVKESK. The CDR3 extends over 15 amino acids. The CDR3 loop is CASSLLPDSKETQYF. The CDR3 DNA follows: TGTGCCAGCAGCCTTCTCCCCGACAGTAAAGAGACCCAGTACTTC.

This chain links TRBV19 with TRBJ2-5, with TRBD1 identical over 7 bases. The junction had 11 bases not matched to a gene; V was cut back by 3 bases and J by 1 base. This CDR3 comprises 17 residues. Germline V gene data show CDR1 as LNHDA and CDR2 as SQIVND (reference sequence). The CDR3 nucleotides are TGTGCCAGTAGTATGAATCCCGGGACAGAAGGCCAAGAGACCCAGTACTTC. As protein: CASSMNPGTEGQETQYF.

This sequence joins TRBV5-1 and TRBJ2-5; 8 nucleotides line up with TRBD2. The germline V gene has CDR1 SGHRS and CDR2 YFSETQ. CDR3 size: 15 residues. Unmatched junction bases numbered 5, after V lost 0 bases and J lost 4 bases. As DNA, the CDR3 is TGCGCCAGCAGCTTGGTTGGTCTAGCGGGAGAGACCCAGTACTTC. It translates to CASSLVGLAGETQYF.

The chain uses TRBV2 and TRBJ2-1; a weak D match, TRBD2 (6 bases). V lost 10 bases and J 10 bases, leaving 20 bases between the germline ends. The CDR3 length is 13 residues. Germline values: CDR1 SNHLY, CDR2 FYNNEI. Written as DNA, the CDR3 is TGTGCCAATAGCGGCCGACCAGCTGGCGAGCAGTTCTTC. It specifies CANSGRPAGEQFF.

The V gene is TRBV11-2, the J gene TRBJ2-7, with TRBD1 as a possible D gene (6 bases). With 0 bases removed from V and 1 base from J, the gap between germline ends came to 25 bases. Looked up from germline, CDR1 is SGHAT and CDR2 is FQNNGV. The CDR3 length is 20 residues. The CDR3 nucleotides read TGTGCCAGCAGCTTAGATCCCGGGACAAAGCTAGGTTCGAGTTCCTACGAGCAGTACTTC. This sequence encodes CASSLDPGTKLGSSSYEQYF.

The gene calls are TRBV5-4 and TRBJ2-7, with TRBD1 matching 11 bases. The V segment lost 4 bases and the J segment 1 base; nucleotides outside the gene matches: 4. The CDR3 covers 15 residues. Germline V gene lookup returns CDR1 SGHNT and CDR2 YYREEE (reference sequence). The CDR3 coding sequence is TGTGCCAGCAGCCCAGGACAGGGGGCGTCCTACGAGCAGTACTTC. Translation: CASSPGQGASYEQYF. The full variable domain, rest sourced from reference TRBV5-4 and TRBJ2-7, is ETGVTQSPTHLIKTRGQQVTLRCSSQSGHNTVSWYQQALGQGPQFIFQYYREEENGRGNFPPRFSGLQFPNYSSELNVNALELDDSALYLCASSPGQGASYEQYFGPGTRLTVT.

This chain uses TRBV5-1 with TRBJ2-4; 8 nucleotides match TRBD2. The CDR3 is 16 residues long. V shed 4 bases, J shed 3 bases, and the junction held 9 bases outside the gene matches. Germline V gene lookup returns CDR1 SGHRS and CDR2 YFSETQ. The CDR3 reads CASSARAGGSKNIQYF. In DNA, the CDR3 is TGCGCCAGCAGCGCAAGGGCGGGGGGCAGCAAAAACATTCAGTACTTC.

V usage is TRBV28 and J usage is TRBJ2-5; 7 bases align to TRBD2. The CDR3 runs 14 residues. Germline CDR1 is MDHEN and CDR2 is SYDVKM. The trim removed 8 bases at V and 5 bases at J, leaving 11 bases unmatched. This CDR3 is CASGTGAGGETQYF. The CDR3 region has the DNA TGTGCCAGCGGTACCGGGGCCGGGGGGGAGACCCAGTACTTC.

This clone was counted a single time. This chain connects TRBV6-1 to TRBJ2-7; D is unclear. The germline gives CDR1 MNHNS, CDR2 SASEGT. The V gene lost 3 bases and the J gene lost 10 bases, with 10 bases spanning the gap. CDR3 size: 11 residues. The CDR3 DNA is TGTGCCAGCAGTGATCGGCCTAGTCAGTACTTC. Translation: CASSDRPSQYF.

J is TRBJ2-6 and V is TRBV7-9; 8 bases line up with TRBD1. The CDR3 loop spans 17 amino acids. V lost 4 bases and J lost 0; bases outside the gene matches: 5. The germline gives CDR1 SEHNR, CDR2 FQNEAQ (reference sequence). CDR3 nucleotides: TGTGCCAGCAGCTCCGGACAGGGTTACTCTGGGGCCAACGTCCTGACTTTC. Translated, it gives CASSSGQGYSGANVLTF.

CDR3 sequence reads: CASSYSTSGGSHEQFF. DNA of the CDR3: TGTGCCAGCAGTTACTCGACTAGCGGGGGGAGCCATGAGCAGTTCTTC. The V gene is TRBV6-5, the J gene TRBJ2-1; 13 bases align to TRBD2. The CDR3 has 16 amino acids. Germline V gives CDR1 MNHEY, CDR2 SVGAGI. J gave up 8 bases and V 0 bases, and 4 bases lay outside the gene matches.

J is TRBJ2-7 and V is TRBV6-6; 8 bases agree with TRBD2. The CDR3 loop spans 15 amino acids. With 7 bases clipped from V and 6 bases from J, the junction kept 14 bases outside the gene matches. The V gene's germline CDR1 is MNHNY and CDR2 SVGAGI (reference sequence). The CDR3 loop is CASTPPGGDTGEQYF. Written as DNA, the CDR3 is TGTGCCAGCACTCCCCCGGGGGGGGATACAGGCGAGCAGTACTTC.

The chain has TRBV10-3 and TRBJ2-1; D is undetermined. The V and J ends lost 9 bases and 6 bases respectively, with 9 bases between them. This CDR3 has 11 residues. CDR1 is ENHRY and CDR2 is SYGVKD in the germline V gene. The CDR3 DNA follows: TGTGCCATTCAAACAGCCAATGAGCAGTTCTTC. Amino acids: CAIQTANEQFF.